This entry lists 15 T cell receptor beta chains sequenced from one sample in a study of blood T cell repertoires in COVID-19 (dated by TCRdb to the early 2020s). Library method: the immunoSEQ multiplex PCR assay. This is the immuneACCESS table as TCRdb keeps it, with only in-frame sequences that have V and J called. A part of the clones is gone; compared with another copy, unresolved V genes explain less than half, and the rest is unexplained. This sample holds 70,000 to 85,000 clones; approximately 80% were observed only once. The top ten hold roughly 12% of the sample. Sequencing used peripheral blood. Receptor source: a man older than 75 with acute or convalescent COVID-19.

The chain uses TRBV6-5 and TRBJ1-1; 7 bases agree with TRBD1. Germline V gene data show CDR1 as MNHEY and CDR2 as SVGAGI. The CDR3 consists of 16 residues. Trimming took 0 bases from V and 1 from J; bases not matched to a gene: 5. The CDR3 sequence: CASSYSATGQNTEAFF. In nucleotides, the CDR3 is TGTGCCAGCAGTTACTCCGCGACAGGGCAGAACACTGAAGCTTTCTTT.

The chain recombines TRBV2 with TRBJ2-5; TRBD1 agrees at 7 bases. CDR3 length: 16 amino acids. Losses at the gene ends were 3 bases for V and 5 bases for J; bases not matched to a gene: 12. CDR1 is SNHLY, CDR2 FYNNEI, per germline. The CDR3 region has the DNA TGTGCCAGCAGTGAGGGGTCTCCTAGGGGGCGGGAGACCCAGTACTTC. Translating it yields CASSEGSPRGRETQYF.

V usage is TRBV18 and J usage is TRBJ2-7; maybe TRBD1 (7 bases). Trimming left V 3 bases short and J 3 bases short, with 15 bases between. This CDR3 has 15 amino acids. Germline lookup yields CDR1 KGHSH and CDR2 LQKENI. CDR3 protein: CASSPYTGEDYEQYF. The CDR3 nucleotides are TGTGCCAGCTCACCTTATACAGGGGAGGACTACGAGCAGTACTTC.

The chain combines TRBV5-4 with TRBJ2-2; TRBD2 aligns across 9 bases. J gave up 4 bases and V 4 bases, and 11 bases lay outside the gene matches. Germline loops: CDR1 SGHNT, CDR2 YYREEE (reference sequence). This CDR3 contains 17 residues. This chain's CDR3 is CASSPGGLAGFTGELFF. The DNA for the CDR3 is TGTGCCAGCAGCCCCGGAGGTCTAGCGGGGTTCACCGGGGAGCTGTTTTTT.

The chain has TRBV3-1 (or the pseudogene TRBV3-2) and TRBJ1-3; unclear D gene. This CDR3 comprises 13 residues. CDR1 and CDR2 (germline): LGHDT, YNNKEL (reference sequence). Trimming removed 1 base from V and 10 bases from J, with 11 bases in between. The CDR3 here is CASSQGAGMTIYF. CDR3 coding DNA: TGTGCCAGCAGCCAAGGGGCGGGTATGACCATATATTTT.

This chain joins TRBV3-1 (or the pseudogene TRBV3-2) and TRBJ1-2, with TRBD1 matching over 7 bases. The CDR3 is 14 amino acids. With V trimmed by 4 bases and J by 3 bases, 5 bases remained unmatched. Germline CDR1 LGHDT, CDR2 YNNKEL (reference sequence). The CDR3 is CASSREGQYYGYTF. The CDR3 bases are TGTGCCAGCAGCCGAGAGGGACAGTACTATGGCTACACCTTC.

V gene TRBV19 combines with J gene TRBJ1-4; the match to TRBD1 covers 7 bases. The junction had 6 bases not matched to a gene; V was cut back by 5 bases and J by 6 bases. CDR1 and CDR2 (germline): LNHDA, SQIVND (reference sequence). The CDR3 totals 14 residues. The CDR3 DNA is TGTGCCAGTAGTCTAGGACAGGTGGATGAAAAACTGTTTTTT. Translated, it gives CASSLGQVDEKLFF.

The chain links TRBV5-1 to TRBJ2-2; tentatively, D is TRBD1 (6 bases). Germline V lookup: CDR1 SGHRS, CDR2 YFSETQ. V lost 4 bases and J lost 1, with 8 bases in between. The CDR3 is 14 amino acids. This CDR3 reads CASSPTGNTGELFF. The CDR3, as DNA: TGCGCCAGCAGCCCGACAGGGAACACCGGGGAGCTGTTTTTT.

The CDR3 region has the DNA TGCGCCAGCAGCCGGCTCGGGACAGCTCAAGAGACCCAGTACTTC. Encoded protein: CASSRLGTAQETQYF. V is TRBV5-1 and J is TRBJ2-5, with 7 bases identical to TRBD1. The CDR3 contains 15 residues. Germline V gives CDR1 SGHRS, CDR2 YFSETQ. The ends lost 4 bases at V and 2 bases at J; junction bases unmatched: 8.

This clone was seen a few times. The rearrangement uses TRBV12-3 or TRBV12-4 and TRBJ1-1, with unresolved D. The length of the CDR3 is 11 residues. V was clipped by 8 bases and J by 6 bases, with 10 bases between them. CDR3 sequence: CASGSGAEAFF. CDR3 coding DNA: TGTGCCAGCGGTTCGGGAGCTGAAGCTTTCTTT.

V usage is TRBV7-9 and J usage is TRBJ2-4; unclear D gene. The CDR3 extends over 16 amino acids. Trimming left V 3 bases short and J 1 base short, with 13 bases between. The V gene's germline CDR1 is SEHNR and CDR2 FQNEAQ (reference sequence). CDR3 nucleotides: TGTGCCAGCAGCTTCGACGGGTCTCGGGCCAAAAACATTCAGTACTTC. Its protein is CASSFDGSRAKNIQYF. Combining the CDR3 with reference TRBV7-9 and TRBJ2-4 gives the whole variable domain DTGVSQNPRHKITKRGQNVTFRCDPISEHNRLYWYRQTLGQGPEFLTYFQNEAQLEKSRLLSDRFSAERPKGSFSTLEIQRTEQGDSAMYLCASSFDGSRAKNIQYFGAGTRLSVL.

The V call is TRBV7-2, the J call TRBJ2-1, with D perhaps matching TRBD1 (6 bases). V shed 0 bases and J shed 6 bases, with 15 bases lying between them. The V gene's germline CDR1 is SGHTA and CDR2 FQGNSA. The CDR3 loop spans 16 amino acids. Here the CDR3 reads CASSLALKGVGNEQFF. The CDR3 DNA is TGTGCCAGCAGCTTAGCGCTGAAGGGGGTAGGCAATGAGCAGTTCTTC. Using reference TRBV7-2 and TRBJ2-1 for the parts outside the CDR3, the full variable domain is GAGVSQSPSNKVTEKGKDVELRCDPISGHTALYWYRQSLGQGLEFLIYFQGNSAPDKSGLPSDRFSAERTGGSVSTLTIQRTQQEDSAVYLCASSLALKGVGNEQFFGPGTRLTVL.

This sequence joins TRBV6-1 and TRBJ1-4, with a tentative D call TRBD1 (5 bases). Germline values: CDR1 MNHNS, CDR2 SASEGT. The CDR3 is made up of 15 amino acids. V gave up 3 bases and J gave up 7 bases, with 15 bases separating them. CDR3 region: CASSDWRGLREKLFF. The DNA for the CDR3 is TGTGCCAGCAGTGATTGGAGGGGTTTACGTGAAAAACTGTTTTTT.

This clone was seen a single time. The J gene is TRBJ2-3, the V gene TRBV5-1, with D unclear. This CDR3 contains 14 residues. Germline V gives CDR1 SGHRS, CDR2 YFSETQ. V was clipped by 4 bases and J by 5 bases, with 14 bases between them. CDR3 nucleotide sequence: TGCGCCAGCAGCCCTACTCTCGGCGGAGATACGCAGTATTTT. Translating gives CASSPTLGGDTQYF.

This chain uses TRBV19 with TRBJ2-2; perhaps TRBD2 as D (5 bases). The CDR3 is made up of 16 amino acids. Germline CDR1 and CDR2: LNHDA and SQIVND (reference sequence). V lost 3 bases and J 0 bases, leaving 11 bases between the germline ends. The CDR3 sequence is CASSIPSGTNTGELFF. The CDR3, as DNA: TGTGCCAGTAGTATCCCAAGCGGTACGAACACCGGGGAGCTGTTTTTT.